This T cell receptor (beta chain) was retrieved from a study of T-cell reconstitution after alpha-beta-depleted transplantation in children. V dropped 3 bases and J dropped 4 bases, with 25 bases sitting between them. CDR1 is DFQATT and CDR2 is SNEGSKA in the germline V gene (reference sequence). The CDR3 extends over 18 amino acids. TCRbeta library preparation incorporated unique molecular identifiers. TCRdb processed the PCR reads anew with MiXCR; each CDR3 protein has one entry. The table records nearly 400,000 distinct CDR3 sequences, around 21% of them present only once. This clonotype was counted only a few times.

This receptor was identified in a human donor who donated a stem cell graft to a child with acute myeloid leukemia. The V gene is TRBV20-1, the J gene TRBJ1-3; D is perhaps TRBD1 (6 bases). The sequenced sample was PBMCs from the stem cell graft donor, obtained from the stem cell graft. CDR3 loop: CSARKRGDFDRNGNTIYF. CDR3 DNA: TGCAGTGCTAGGAAGAGGGGGGACTTCGACCGAAACGGAAACACCATATATTTT.